What follows are 6 T cell receptor beta chains derived from one specimen sequenced in a study of T cell repertoires in cytomegalovirus infection (dated by TCRdb to between 2018 and 2021). The sample's treatment or condition label is to be understood as: in vitro stimulation with specific CMV peptide epitopes to enrich CMV-specific T cells. Sequencing used an Illumina HiSeq 1500. Using fastp at Q25 and MiXCR, TCRdb reprocessed the public reads and kept productive beta chains. Every distinct CDR3 protein forms one entry, paired with its most common genes and DNA. In this sample the table shows a few hundred thousand distinct CDR3 sequences, almost 30% of which occur a single time. 20% of the sample comes from the top ten. These TCRs are of unknown antigen specificity. Sequencing used cultured PBMCs, obtained from culture after CMV antigen stimulation. The receptors were sampled from a human donor in good health (CMV status not recorded). Some clones in this sample may be carry-over from other donors' samples.

The chain employs TRBV2 and TRBJ1-1; D perhaps matches TRBD1 (5 bases). The V gene's germline CDR1 is SNHLY and CDR2 FYNNEI. This CDR3 has 11 residues. V lost 2 bases and J 9 bases, leaving 7 bases between the germline ends. CDR3: CASSERGKAFF. Here the CDR3 DNA reads TGTGCCAGCAGTGAACGGGGCAAAGCTTTCTTT.

In this sample, this clonotype turned up a few times. The chain has TRBV12-3 or TRBV12-4 and TRBJ2-3; 8 positions match TRBD2. The CDR3 is 13 residues long. V lost 8 bases, J lost 2 bases, and 3 bases stayed unmatched. CDR3: CASGTSSTDTQYF. As DNA, the CDR3 is TGTGCCAGCGGGACTAGTTCCACAGATACGCAGTATTTT.

This clonotype has ten or more counts. V and J are TRBV7-9 and TRBJ1-4, with 7 bases that match TRBD1. With V trimmed by 5 bases and J by 7 bases, 13 bases remained unmatched. Looked up from germline, CDR1 is SEHNR and CDR2 is FQNEAQ (reference sequence). This CDR3 spans 16 amino acids. CDR3 amino acids: CASSPRATGLGEKLFF. The DNA for the CDR3 is TGTGCCAGCAGCCCACGGGCGACAGGGCTAGGTGAAAAACTGTTTTTT.

A few counts support this clonotype. The chain joins TRBV28 to TRBJ2-3; 8 nucleotides align to TRBD2. There are 15 residues in the CDR3. The ends lost 1 base at V and 5 bases at J; junction bases unmatched: 5. The V gene's germline CDR1 is MDHEN and CDR2 SYDVKM. CDR3 region: CASSLFGLAGDTQYF. The CDR3 DNA reads TGTGCCAGCAGTTTATTTGGGCTAGCGGGAGATACGCAGTATTTT. Looking up the rest from reference TRBV28 and TRBJ2-3 gives the full variable domain: DVKVTQSSRYLVKRTGEKVFLECVQDMDHENMFWYRQDPGLGLRLIYFSYDVKMKEKGDIPEGYSVSREKKERFSLILESASTNQTSMYLCASSLFGLAGDTQYFGPGTRLTVL.

This chain joins TRBV6-1 and TRBJ1-5; maybe TRBD1 (5 bases). The CDR3 is 17 amino acids. V shed 6 bases and J shed 3 bases, with 21 bases lying between them. The germline gives CDR1 MNHNS, CDR2 SASEGT. DNA for the CDR3: TGTGCCAGCAGCCCGTTGCGACAGATCCTATCCAATCAGCCCCAGCATTTT. Protein product: CASSPLRQILSNQPQHF.

This clonotype showed up just a few times. The rearrangement links TRBV3-1 to TRBJ2-1, with D perhaps TRBD2 (5 bases). Germline V gene sequence: CDR1 LGHDT, CDR2 YNNKEL (reference sequence). The CDR3 runs to 16 residues. V gave up 1 base and J gave up 4 bases, with 14 bases separating them. CDR3: CASSQVLGWEYNEQFF. DNA for the CDR3: TGTGCCAGCAGCCAAGTTCTGGGGTGGGAGTACAATGAGCAGTTCTTC.